This passage covers 2 T cell receptor delta chains from one sample sequenced in a study of gamma-delta chains in newborns, infants, children. TCRdb re-called the reads using CATT. This table has several thousand delta-chain clones, about 3.4% appearing once. Material: blood. These receptors came from a child who was a newborn, infant or young child, either healthy, febrile or measles-vaccinated (not recorded which).

As regards this clone: The protein that TCRdb holds for this DNA derives from a much larger clone and differs from the translated DNA at residue 13, which likely indicates a read error; the protein shown here is translated from the DNA. The J gene is TRDJ3, the V gene TRDV2, with 7 bases that match TRDD3. CDR1 and CDR2 from the germline V gene are GEAIGNYY and EKD. The CDR3 runs 18 residues. The CDR3: CACDTVGGSSWDARQMFF. The CDR3 region has the DNA TGTGCCTGTGACACCGTTGGGGGAAGCTCCTGGGACGCCCGACAGATGTTTTTC.

A few counts support this clone. The translation of this DNA and the TCRdb protein of a much larger clone differ at residue 10, probably owing to a read error; the protein shown here is translated from the DNA. The identical CDR3 is also encoded by other nucleotide sequences in the sample. V is TRDV2 and J is TRDJ3, with TRDD3 identical over 10 bases. The CDR3 spans 18 residues. V was pared by 0 bases and J by 3 bases, with 4 bases of the junction left unmatched. Germline V gene sequence: CDR1 GEAIGNYY, CDR2 EKD. CDR3 loop: CACDTGGYGYWDTRQMFF. The CDR3 nucleotides are TGTGCCTGTGACACCGGGGGATACGGGTACTGGGACACCCGACAGATGTTTTTC.